This passage covers 2 T cell receptor beta chains from one sample sequenced in a study of cytotoxic CD8 clonotypes in ibrutinib-treated CLL. Generated by immunoSEQ multiplex PCR, the TCRdb table keeps only in-frame clones and is missing some. The sample carries around 30,000 clones, 62% recorded once. The sequencing here drew on PBMCs, taken before ibrutinib treatment. Source of these receptors: a human donor with chronic lymphocytic leukemia.

Here the CDR3 reads CAWSVSSGVTDTQYF. CDR3 in DNA: TGTGCCTGGAGTGTATCTAGCGGGGTTACAGATACGCAGTATTTT. The chain carries TRBV30 and TRBJ2-3; 9 bases match TRBD2. The CDR3 is 15 residues long. After removal of 0 bases from V and 3 bases from J, the junction contained 4 bases not matched to a gene. CDR1 GTSNPN and CDR2 SVGIG come from the germline V gene (reference sequence).

V gene TRBV21-1 combines with J gene TRBJ2-7. TRBV21-1 is deemed a pseudogene. The CDR3 has 9 residues. CDR3 nucleotides: TGTGCCAGCGATTGCGAGCAGTACTTC. Amino acids: CASDCEQYF.